This T cell receptor beta chain originates from a study of blood T cell repertoires in COVID-19. At the level of the study: T cells, B-cell-depleted T cells, or PBMCs provided the cDNA or gDNA that served as material.

This clone came up a few times. Per the authors' pipeline: Estimation of nucleated cell counts was performed using reference gene primer amplification. The table came from immunoSEQ multiplex PCR; TCRdb's copy has only in-frame clones and leaves some out. D and trimming come from the DNA, and the V and J calls and clone size come from that table. The sample lists some 87,000 clones; roughly 80% were seen once. CDR3 length: 14 amino acids. Germline V gene data show CDR1 as LGHNA and CDR2 as YSLEER. V was trimmed by 4 bases and J by 4 bases, leaving 13 bases between them. This receptor was identified in a man at least 80 years old with active or convalescent COVID-19. This chain joins TRBV4-3 and TRBJ1-1, with D perhaps TRBD1 (6 bases). The sequenced material came from peripheral blood. Here the CDR3 DNA reads TGCGCCAGCAGCCTGGGGGGGGCGGGCACTGAAGCTTTCTTT. Translated, it gives CASSLGGAGTEAFF.